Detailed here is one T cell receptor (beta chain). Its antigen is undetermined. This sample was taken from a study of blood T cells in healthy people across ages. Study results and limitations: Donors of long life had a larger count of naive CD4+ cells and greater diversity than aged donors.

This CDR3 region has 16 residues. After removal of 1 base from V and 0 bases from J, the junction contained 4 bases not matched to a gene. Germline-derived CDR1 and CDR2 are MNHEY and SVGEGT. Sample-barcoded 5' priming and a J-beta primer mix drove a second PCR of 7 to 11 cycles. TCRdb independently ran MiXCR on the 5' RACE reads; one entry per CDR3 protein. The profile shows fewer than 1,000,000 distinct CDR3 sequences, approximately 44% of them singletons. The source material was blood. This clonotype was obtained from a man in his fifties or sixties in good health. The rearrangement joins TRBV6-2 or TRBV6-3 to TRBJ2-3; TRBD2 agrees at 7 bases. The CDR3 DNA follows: TGTGCCAGCAGTTACTTTGGGGGGGGGAGCACAGATACGCAGTATTTT. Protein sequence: CASSYFGGGSTDTQYF.